Presented here are 31 T cell receptor beta chains from one specimen sequenced in a study of blood T cell repertoires in COVID-19. Only in-frame clones appear in the TCRdb table, and some are missing; sequencing was by immunoSEQ multiplex PCR. Counted here are approximately 380,000 clones, more than 85% occurring once; the ten biggest clones make up roughly 0.86%. What was sequenced was PBMCs or T cells enriched from blood (not recorded which). The receptor source for this set is a middle-aged woman who had been exposed to COVID-19.

The chain joins TRBV6-2 or TRBV6-3 to TRBJ2-1; D perhaps matches TRBD2 (6 bases). The CDR3 totals 15 residues. Germline V gives CDR1 MNHEY, CDR2 SVGEGT. Deletions cut 6 bases from V and 7 bases from J, with 19 bases between. CDR3 amino acids: CASSSGTPGRNEQFF. The CDR3 DNA follows: TGTGCCAGCAGCTCTGGGACTCCGGGGAGGAATGAGCAGTTCTTC.

The chain links TRBV5-5 to TRBJ2-1; no definite D call. The CDR3 runs to 14 residues. Germline V gene lookup returns CDR1 SGHKS and CDR2 YYEKEE (reference sequence). V lost 0 bases, J lost 6 bases, and 10 bases lay in between. This chain's CDR3 is CASSLAMTSNEQFF. CDR3 coding DNA: TGTGCCAGCAGCTTGGCCATGACAAGCAATGAGCAGTTCTTC.

V is TRBV6-4 and J is TRBJ1-1; D remains ambiguous. CDR3 size: 14 residues. Germline V gene sequence: CDR1 MRHNA, CDR2 SNTAGT. V was shortened by 0 bases and J by 1 base, with 6 bases between the two germline ends. CDR3 region: CASSDSAGNTEAFF. Here the CDR3 DNA reads TGTGCCAGCAGTGACTCTGCAGGGAACACTGAAGCTTTCTTT.

The chain couples TRBV12-5 to TRBJ1-3; D remains unclear. Trimming cost V 1 base and J 0 bases, with 7 bases left between them. Looked up from germline, CDR1 is LGHNT and CDR2 is FRNRAP. The CDR3 is made up of 15 amino acids. The CDR3 spells CASGLGVSSGNTIYF. Written as DNA, the CDR3 is TGTGCTAGTGGTTTGGGCGTTAGCTCTGGAAACACCATATATTTT.

The chain recombines TRBV10-1 with TRBJ2-1; a possible D gene is TRBD1 (8 bases). The CDR3 length is 16 residues. CDR1 is WNHNN and CDR2 is SYGVQD in the germline V gene (reference sequence). The V end lost 3 bases, the J end lost 3 bases, and 15 bases lay between the germline ends. The CDR3 coding sequence is TGCGCCAGCAGTGATCAGGGGGCTAGCGGCTACAATGAGCAGTTCTTC. It encodes CASSDQGASGYNEQFF.

With regard to this clone: Other nucleotide sequences in the sample specify the same CDR3. The CDR3 sequence is CASSLDYGNEQFF. DNA of the CDR3: TGTGCCAGCAGCTTGGATTACGGCAATGAGCAGTTCTTC. The gene calls are TRBV5-4 and TRBJ2-1; D remains unclear. Germline values: CDR1 SGHNT, CDR2 YYREEE (reference sequence). V was cut by 0 bases and J by 6 bases, with 7 bases left in between. The CDR3 has 13 amino acids.

The chain uses TRBV4-1 and TRBJ1-3; D uncertain. Looked up from germline, CDR1 is MGHRA and CDR2 is YSYEKL. This CDR3 is 15 amino acids long. V gave up 0 bases and J gave up 0 bases, with 6 bases separating them. CDR3 coding DNA: TGCGCCAGCAGCCAAGAACAATTCTCTGGAAACACCATATATTTT. This encodes CASSQEQFSGNTIYF.

This chain links TRBV7-8 with TRBJ1-5; D is unresolved. This CDR3 is 17 amino acids long. The V end was cut by 1 base, the J end by 2 bases, with 15 bases between. Germline CDR1 SGHVS, CDR2 FQNEAQ. The CDR3 sequence: CASSLGPSRSGNQPQHF. DNA for the CDR3: TGTGCCAGCAGCTTAGGTCCGTCGCGCAGCGGCAATCAGCCCCAGCATTTT.

The chain joins TRBV12-3 or TRBV12-4 to TRBJ2-1, with TRBD2 identical over 10 bases. J lost 9 bases, V lost 6 bases, and 2 bases had no gene match. This CDR3 has 12 residues. The DNA of the CDR3 is TGTGCCAGCAGCAAGCGGGGGGGTGAGCAGTTCTTC. This encodes CASSKRGGEQFF.

The chain combines TRBV18 with TRBJ1-4, with D perhaps matching TRBD1 (6 bases). V lost 6 bases and J 4 bases, leaving 9 bases between the germline ends. The CDR3 has 13 residues. CDR1 is KGHSH and CDR2 is LQKENI in the germline V gene. CDR3 region: CASSQGSNEKLFF. CDR3 in DNA: TGTGCCAGCTCCCAGGGGAGTAATGAAAAACTGTTTTTT.

This clone showed up just a few times. This chain joins TRBV11-3 and TRBJ2-7; possible D gene TRBD2, 5 bases. Trimming took 4 bases from V and 5 from J, leaving 18 bases between them. The CDR3 loop spans 15 amino acids. The germline gives CDR1 SGHNT, CDR2 YENEEA. This CDR3 reads CASSSPPRGIDEQYF. In DNA, the CDR3 is TGTGCCAGCAGCTCCCCACCCCGGGGTATCGACGAGCAGTACTTC.

The gene calls are TRBV9 and TRBJ2-6; no definite D call. Trimming took 0 bases from V and 0 from J, leaving 4 bases between them. The CDR3 has 15 residues. CDR1 and CDR2 (germline): SGDLS, YYNGEE. The CDR3 is CASSVVGSGANVLTF. Here the CDR3 DNA reads TGTGCCAGCAGCGTAGTCGGCTCTGGGGCCAACGTCCTGACTTTC. The full variable domain, completed using reference TRBV9 and TRBJ2-6, is DSGVTQTPKHLITATGQRVTLRCSPRSGDLSVYWYQQSLDQGLQFLIQYYNGEERAKGNILERFSAQQFPDLHSELNLSSLELGDSALYFCASSVVGSGANVLTFGAGSRLTVL.

The gene calls are TRBV9 and TRBJ2-1; 15 positions agree with TRBD2. The CDR3 sequence is 19 residues long. Trimming took 3 bases from V and 6 from J; bases not matched to a gene: 13. Germline V gene lookup returns CDR1 SGDLS and CDR2 YYNGEE. CDR3 in DNA: TGTGCCAGCAGCGGCCAAGGACTAGCGGGAGGGGAGAGCGGCAATGAGCAGTTCTTC. Translation gives CASSGQGLAGGESGNEQFF. The variable domain in full, with the rest retrieved from reference TRBV9 and TRBJ2-1, is DSGVTQTPKHLITATGQRVTLRCSPRSGDLSVYWYQQSLDQGLQFLIQYYNGEERAKGNILERFSAQQFPDLHSELNLSSLELGDSALYFCASSGQGLAGGESGNEQFFGPGTRLTVL.

Concerning this clone: The sample has other DNA sequences that encode this CDR3 too. The chain uses TRBV10-3 and TRBJ2-1; 14 bases fit TRBD2. This CDR3 is 14 amino acids long. Looked up from germline, CDR1 is ENHRY and CDR2 is SYGVKD. With 8 bases clipped from V and 4 bases from J, the junction kept 1 base outside the gene matches. CDR3 DNA sequence: TGTGCCATCCGGACTAGCGGGGGGTACAATGAGCAGTTCTTC. Translation gives CAIRTSGGYNEQFF.

A single count supports this clone. CDR3 amino acids: CASGRLTGGGNTIYF. In DNA, the CDR3 is TGTGCTAGTGGACGCCTGACAGGGGGAGGAAACACCATATATTTT. The chain recombines TRBV12-5 with TRBJ1-3, with TRBD1 identical over 9 bases. V was clipped by 6 bases and J by 4 bases; unmatched bases: 7. CDR3 length equals 15 residues. Per germline, CDR1 LGHNT and CDR2 FRNRAP.

The CDR3 loop is CASSEKGQGVNYGYTF. In DNA, the CDR3 is TGTGCCAGCAGTGAAAAGGGACAGGGAGTCAACTATGGCTACACCTTC. The chain joins TRBV2 to TRBJ1-2; the match to TRBD1 covers 9 bases. The V segment lost 2 bases and the J segment 2 bases; nucleotides outside the gene matches: 6. The germline CDR1 and CDR2 sequences are SNHLY and FYNNEI. The CDR3 spans 16 residues.

This chain uses TRBV9 with TRBJ1-1; 7 positions agree with TRBD1. V was pared by 0 bases and J by 11 bases, with 7 bases of the junction left unmatched. The CDR3 is 13 residues long. From germline, CDR1 is SGDLS and CDR2 YYNGEE. The CDR3 bases are TGTGCCAGCAGCGTAGGTCAGGGGACAGATGCTTTCTTT. Its translation is CASSVGQGTDAFF.

This clone was counted only a few times. V is TRBV7-8 and J is TRBJ1-1; TRBD1 is a possible D gene (5 bases). CDR1 is SGHVS, CDR2 FQNEAQ, per germline. V gave up 5 bases and J gave up 9 bases, with 22 bases separating them. CDR3 length: 15 residues. The CDR3, as DNA: TGTGCCAGCAGCCGGACTGAGAGGAGCAGGGCCAAAGCTTTCTTT. This encodes CASSRTERSRAKAFF.

The chain has TRBV6-5 and TRBJ1-2; no firm D call. The CDR3 contains 14 residues. The V and J ends lost 4 bases and 2 bases respectively, with 11 bases between them. Germline CDR1 reads MNHEY; CDR2 reads SVGAGI. CDR3 sequence reads: CASSSRTGNYGYTF. The CDR3 coding sequence is TGTGCCAGCAGTTCCCGGACGGGAAACTATGGCTACACCTTC.

J is TRBJ1-5 and V is TRBV15, with 8 bases fitting TRBD1. Losses at the gene ends were 3 bases for V and 2 bases for J; bases not matched to a gene: 6. Germline V gives CDR1 LNHNV, CDR2 YYDKDF (reference sequence). This CDR3 is 16 amino acids long. The CDR3 bases are TGTGCCACCAGCAGCCCCGGACAGGGTGGCAATCAGCCCCAGCATTTT. It translates to CATSSPGQGGNQPQHF.

This sequence joins TRBV24-1 and TRBJ2-3, with TRBD1 matching over 7 bases. The V gene's germline CDR1 is KGHDR and CDR2 SFDVKD. The CDR3 loop spans 16 amino acids. V shed 0 bases and J 2 bases; nucleotides not matched to a gene: 4. The DNA of the CDR3 is TGTGCCACCAGTGATTTGCGACAGGGTGCCACAGATACGCAGTATTTT. It codes for CATSDLRQGATDTQYF.

The V call is TRBV11-2, the J call TRBJ2-7; D perhaps matches TRBD2 (5 bases). Germline V lookup: CDR1 SGHAT, CDR2 FQNNGV. The V end was cut by 6 bases, the J end by 2 bases, with 8 bases between. CDR3 length equals 12 residues. CDR3 sequence reads: CASSRDTYEQYF. CDR3 nucleotide sequence: TGTGCCAGCAGTCGGGATACCTACGAGCAGTACTTC.

The V and J genes are TRBV20-1 and TRBJ2-1; TRBD2 agrees at 9 bases. CDR3 length: 16 amino acids. Germline-derived CDR1 and CDR2 are DFQATT and SNEGSKA (reference sequence). Trimming cost V 3 bases and J 3 bases; bases outside gene matches: 9. CDR3 sequence: CSASASGGPDYNEQFF. In DNA, the CDR3 is TGCAGTGCTAGTGCCAGCGGGGGGCCAGACTACAATGAGCAGTTCTTC.

The chain uses TRBV29-1 and TRBJ2-1, with 14 bases fitting TRBD2. The CDR3 runs to 17 residues. V was pared by 7 bases and J by 3 bases, with 11 bases of the junction left unmatched. Germline CDR1 and CDR2: SQVTM and ANQGSEA. The DNA of the CDR3 is TGCAGCGCCGGGACTAGCGGGAGAGTGGAGCGCTACAATGAGCAGTTCTTC. Amino acids: CSAGTSGRVERYNEQFF.

The gene calls are TRBV19 and TRBJ1-1; weak D call: TRBD1 (6 bases). V lost 5 bases and J 3 bases, leaving 16 bases between the germline ends. Germline V gives CDR1 LNHDA, CDR2 SQIVND (reference sequence). The CDR3 has 15 amino acids. The CDR3 DNA reads as TGTGCCAGTAGTCATCCCCCCCCAGGGGACACTGAAGCTTTCTTT. This encodes CASSHPPPGDTEAFF.

The chain recombines TRBV3-1 (or the pseudogene TRBV3-2) with TRBJ1-3; 10 bases agree with TRBD1. The junction had 2 bases not matched to a gene; V was cut back by 1 base and J by 2 bases. The CDR3 spans 16 residues. In germline, CDR1 is LGHDT, CDR2 YNNKEL (reference sequence). The CDR3 sequence: CASSQVGTGAGNTIYF. The CDR3 DNA follows: TGTGCCAGCAGCCAAGTGGGGACAGGGGCTGGAAACACCATATATTTT.

The chain uses TRBV14 and TRBJ2-1; 7 bases line up with TRBD1. Per germline, CDR1 SGHDN and CDR2 FVKESK. The CDR3 sequence is 15 residues long. V lost 4 bases and J lost 2; bases outside the gene matches: 5. The CDR3: CASSLQGLPYNEQFF. The CDR3 DNA reads as TGTGCCAGCAGCCTACAGGGGCTTCCCTACAATGAGCAGTTCTTC.

This clone was counted once. The J gene is TRBJ2-4, the V gene TRBV5-1; 9 bases match TRBD1. Germline loops: CDR1 SGHRS, CDR2 YFSETQ. The CDR3 is 15 residues long. With V trimmed by 0 bases and J by 8 bases, 6 bases remained unmatched. The DNA for the CDR3 is TGCGCCAGCAGCTTGGGGGACAGGGATGGGGACATTCAGTACTTC. Translating gives CASSLGDRDGDIQYF.

The genes are TRBV30 and TRBJ1-2; 9 nucleotides line up with TRBD1. Per the germline V gene, CDR1 is GTSNPN and CDR2 is SVGIG (reference sequence). V was pared by 3 bases and J by 7 bases, with 6 bases of the junction left unmatched. CDR3 length: 13 amino acids. The CDR3 DNA reads TGTGCCTGGAGAGGACAGGGGCGTGGTGGCTACACCTTC. This translates into CAWRGQGRGGYTF.

The chain joins TRBV7-2 to TRBJ1-6, with a tentative D call TRBD1 (6 bases). The CDR3 runs 13 residues. The germline V and J ends were trimmed by 10 bases and 10 bases, with 17 bases remaining between them. Per the germline V gene, CDR1 is SGHTA and CDR2 is FQGNSA. The CDR3 is CATRVTGPSPLHF. Written as DNA, the CDR3 is TGTGCCACCCGGGTGACAGGACCCTCACCCCTCCACTTT.

V gene TRBV2 combines with J gene TRBJ1-4, with no clear D. Trimming shortened V by 2 bases and J by 0 bases, and 4 bases separated the two germline ends. The length of the CDR3 is 14 residues. Germline V gene data show CDR1 as SNHLY and CDR2 as FYNNEI. The CDR3 reads CASSELTTNEKLFF. The CDR3 nucleotides are TGTGCCAGCAGTGAACTTACAACTAATGAAAAACTGTTTTTT.